The text below deals with one T cell receptor (beta chain). The data are from a study of control samples from healthy donors and cancer patients. Measured with immunoSEQ multiplex PCR; TCRdb has only the in-frame clones, and not every one. The sample holds 120,000 or so clones, 70% to 90% seen once. Germline CDR1 is SGHAT and CDR2 is FQNNGV. V trimming: 7 bases; J trimming: 5 bases; junction bases outside the gene matches: 9. The CDR3 has 14 amino acids. The rearrangement joins TRBV11-2 to TRBJ2-5; 8 bases line up with TRBD1. Sequences were obtained from blood. The origin of this receptor is a man aged 60 to 75 in good health. The CDR3 loop reads CASTPYRGSETQYF. The DNA of the CDR3 is TGTGCCAGCACTCCTTACAGGGGGTCCGAGACCCAGTACTTC.